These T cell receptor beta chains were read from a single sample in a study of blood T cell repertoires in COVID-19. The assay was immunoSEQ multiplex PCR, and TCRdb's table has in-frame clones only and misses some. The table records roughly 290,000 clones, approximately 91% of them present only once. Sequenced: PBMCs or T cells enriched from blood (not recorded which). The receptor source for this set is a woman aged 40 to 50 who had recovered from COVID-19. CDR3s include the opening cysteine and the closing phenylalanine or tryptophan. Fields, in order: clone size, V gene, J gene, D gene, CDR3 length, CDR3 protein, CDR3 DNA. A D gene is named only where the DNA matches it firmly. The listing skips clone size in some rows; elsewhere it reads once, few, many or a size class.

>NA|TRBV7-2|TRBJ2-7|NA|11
CASSTGRRGYF
TGTGCCAGCAGCACGGGTCGTCGCGGATACTTC
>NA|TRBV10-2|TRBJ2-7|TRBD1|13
CASSRDSSYEQYF
TGCGCCAGCAGTAGGGACAGTTCCTACGAGCAGTACTTC
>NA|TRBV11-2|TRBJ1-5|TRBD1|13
CASSLTGNQPQHF
TGTGCCAGCAGTCTGACAGGGAATCAGCCCCAGCATTTT
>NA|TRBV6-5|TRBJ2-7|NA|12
CASARGPYEQYF
TGTGCCAGCGCCAGGGGTCCATACGAGCAGTACTTC
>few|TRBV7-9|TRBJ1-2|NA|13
CASSLDVGGGYTF
TGTGCCAGCAGCTTAGATGTCGGCGGCGGCTACACCTTC
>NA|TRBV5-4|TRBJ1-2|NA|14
CASSFDRQLHGYTF
TGTGCCAGCAGCTTCGACAGGCAGTTGCATGGCTACACCTTC
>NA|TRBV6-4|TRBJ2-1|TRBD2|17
CASSESPSGRMNNEQFF
TGTGCCAGCAGTGAGTCCCCTAGCGGGAGGATGAACAATGAGCAGTTCTTC
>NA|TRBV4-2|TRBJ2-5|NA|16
CASSQDWAAKRETQYF
TGTGCCAGCAGCCAAGATTGGGCCGCCAAAAGGGAGACCCAGTACTTC
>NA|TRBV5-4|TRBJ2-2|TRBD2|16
CASSLGQRESTGELFF
TGTGCCAGCAGCTTGGGCCAGCGGGAGTCCACCGGGGAGCTGTTTTTT
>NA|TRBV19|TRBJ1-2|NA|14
CASSIGEGSYGYTF
TGTGCCAGTAGTATAGGGGAAGGGAGCTATGGCTACACCTTC
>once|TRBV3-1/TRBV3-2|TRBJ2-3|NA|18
CASSQVLGGSGDTDTQYF
TGTGCCAGCAGCCAAGTTCTAGGCGGTAGCGGAGACACAGATACGCAGTATTTT
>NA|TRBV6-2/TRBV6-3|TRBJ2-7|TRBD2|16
CASSYQSGRDPYEQYF
TGTGCCAGCAGTTATCAGAGCGGGAGGGACCCCTACGAGCAGTACTTC
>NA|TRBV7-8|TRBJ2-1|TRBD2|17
CASSPKVAGGSYNEQFF
TGTGCCAGCAGCCCTAAGGTTGCGGGAGGCTCCTACAATGAGCAGTTCTTC
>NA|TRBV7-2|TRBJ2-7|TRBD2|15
CASSAQAGGAYEQYF
TGTGCCAGCAGCGCACAAGCGGGGGGGGCGTACGAGCAGTACTTC
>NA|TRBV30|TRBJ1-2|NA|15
CAWSVRGAKLYGYTF
TGTGCCTGGAGTGTACGGGGAGCTAAACTCTATGGCTACACCTTC
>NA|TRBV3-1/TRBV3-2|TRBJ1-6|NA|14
CASSQLGDGSPLHF
TGTGCCAGCAGCCAATTAGGGGATGGTTCACCCCTCCACTTT
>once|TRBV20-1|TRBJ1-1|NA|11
CIGRVLRETFF
TGCATCGGTCGGGTACTGAGGGAAACTTTCTTT
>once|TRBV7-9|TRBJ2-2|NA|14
CASTSSVGRGELFF
TGTGCCAGCACCTCGTCCGTGGGGCGTGGGGAGCTGTTTTTT
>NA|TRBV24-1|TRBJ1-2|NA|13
CATSRGNNYGYTF
TGTGCCACCAGTCGGGGAAATAACTATGGCTACACCTTC
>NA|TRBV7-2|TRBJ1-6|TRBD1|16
CASSQATGVPNSPLHF
TGTGCCAGCAGTCAAGCTACAGGGGTGCCTAATTCACCCCTCCACTTT
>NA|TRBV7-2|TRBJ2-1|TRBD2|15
CASSFSSGSYNEQFF
TGTGCCAGCAGCTTCTCTAGCGGGTCTTACAATGAGCAGTTCTTC
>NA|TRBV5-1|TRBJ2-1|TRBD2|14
CASSLRLGGDEQFF
TGCGCCAGCAGCTTGCGACTCGGGGGGGATGAGCAGTTCTTC
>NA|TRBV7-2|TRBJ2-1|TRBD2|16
CASSLVVAGGGNEQFF
TGTGCCAGCAGCTTAGTAGTAGCGGGAGGGGGCAATGAGCAGTTCTTC
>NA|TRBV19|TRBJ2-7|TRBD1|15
CASSAVTGGSYEQYF
TGTGCCAGTAGTGCTGTGACAGGGGGCTCCTACGAGCAGTACTTC
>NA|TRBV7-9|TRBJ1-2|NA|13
CASTREGDYGYTF
TGTGCCAGCACCCGGGAGGGTGACTATGGCTACACCTTC